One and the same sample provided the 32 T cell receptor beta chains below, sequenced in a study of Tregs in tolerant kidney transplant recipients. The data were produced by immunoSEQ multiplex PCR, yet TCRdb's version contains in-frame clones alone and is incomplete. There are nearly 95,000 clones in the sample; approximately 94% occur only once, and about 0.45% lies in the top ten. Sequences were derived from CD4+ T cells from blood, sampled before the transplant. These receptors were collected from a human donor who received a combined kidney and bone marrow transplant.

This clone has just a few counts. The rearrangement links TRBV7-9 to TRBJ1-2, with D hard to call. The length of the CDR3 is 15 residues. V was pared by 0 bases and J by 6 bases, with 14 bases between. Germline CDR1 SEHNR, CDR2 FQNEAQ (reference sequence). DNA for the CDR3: TGTGCCAGCAGCTTAGCCCGCGGAGAAACCCATGGCTACACCTTC. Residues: CASSLARGETHGYTF.

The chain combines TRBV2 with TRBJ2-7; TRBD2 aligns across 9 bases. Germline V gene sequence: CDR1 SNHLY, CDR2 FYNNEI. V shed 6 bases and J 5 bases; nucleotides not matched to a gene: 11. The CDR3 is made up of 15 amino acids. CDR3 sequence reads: CASRETGTSIHEQYF. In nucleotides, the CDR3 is TGTGCCAGCAGGGAAACCGGGACTAGCATACACGAGCAGTACTTC.

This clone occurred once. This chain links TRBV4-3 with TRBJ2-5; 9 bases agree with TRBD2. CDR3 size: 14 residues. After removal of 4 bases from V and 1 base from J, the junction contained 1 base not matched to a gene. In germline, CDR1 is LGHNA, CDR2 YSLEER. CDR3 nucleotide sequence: TGCGCCAGCAGCCTAGCGGGAGTCCAAGAGACCCAGTACTTC. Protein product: CASSLAGVQETQYF.

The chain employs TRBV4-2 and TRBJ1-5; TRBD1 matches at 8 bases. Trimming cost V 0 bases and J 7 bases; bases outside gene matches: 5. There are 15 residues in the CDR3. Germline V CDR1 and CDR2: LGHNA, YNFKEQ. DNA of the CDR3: TGTGCCAGCAGCCAAGAAATACAGGGGGGACAGCCCCAGCATTTT. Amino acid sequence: CASSQEIQGGQPQHF.

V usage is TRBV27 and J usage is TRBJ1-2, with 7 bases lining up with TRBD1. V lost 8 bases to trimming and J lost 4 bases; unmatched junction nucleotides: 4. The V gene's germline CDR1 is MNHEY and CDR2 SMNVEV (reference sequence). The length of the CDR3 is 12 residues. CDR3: CASGQAGYGYTF. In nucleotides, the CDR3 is TGTGCCAGCGGACAGGCAGGCTATGGCTACACCTTC.

CDR3 in amino acids: CASSPRLAGGPGNEQFF. CDR3 bases: TGTGCCAGCAGTCCTAGACTAGCGGGGGGGCCAGGGAATGAGCAGTTCTTC. The chain has TRBV27 and TRBJ2-1; 14 bases align to TRBD2. Losses at the gene ends were 5 bases for V and 7 bases for J; bases not matched to a gene: 10. The CDR3 sequence is 17 residues long. The germline V gene has CDR1 MNHEY and CDR2 SMNVEV (reference sequence).

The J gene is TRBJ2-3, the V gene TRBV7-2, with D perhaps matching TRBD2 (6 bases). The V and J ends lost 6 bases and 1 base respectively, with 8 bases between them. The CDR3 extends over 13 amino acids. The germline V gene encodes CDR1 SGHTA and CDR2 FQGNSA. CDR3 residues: CASRGTRTDTQYF. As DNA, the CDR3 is TGTGCCAGCAGGGGGACTCGCACAGATACGCAGTATTTT.

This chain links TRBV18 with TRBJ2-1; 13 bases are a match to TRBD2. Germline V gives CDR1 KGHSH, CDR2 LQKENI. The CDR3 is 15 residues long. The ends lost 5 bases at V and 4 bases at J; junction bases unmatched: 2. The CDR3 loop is CASSSGLAGYNEQFF. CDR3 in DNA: TGTGCCAGCTCATCGGGACTAGCGGGATACAATGAGCAGTTCTTC.

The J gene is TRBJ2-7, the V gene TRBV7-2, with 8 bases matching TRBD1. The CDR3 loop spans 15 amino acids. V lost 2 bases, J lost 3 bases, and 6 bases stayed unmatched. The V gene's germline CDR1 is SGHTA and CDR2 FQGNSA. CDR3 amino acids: CASSLSRTGYYEQYF. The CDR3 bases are TGTGCCAGCAGCTTATCAAGGACAGGGTACTACGAGCAGTACTTC.

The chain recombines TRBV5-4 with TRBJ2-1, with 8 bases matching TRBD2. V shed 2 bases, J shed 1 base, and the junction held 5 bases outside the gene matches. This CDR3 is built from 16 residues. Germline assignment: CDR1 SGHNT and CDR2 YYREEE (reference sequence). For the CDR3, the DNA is TGTGCCAGCAGCTTATCGGGGGGGGCATCCTACAATGAGCAGTTCTTC. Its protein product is CASSLSGGASYNEQFF.

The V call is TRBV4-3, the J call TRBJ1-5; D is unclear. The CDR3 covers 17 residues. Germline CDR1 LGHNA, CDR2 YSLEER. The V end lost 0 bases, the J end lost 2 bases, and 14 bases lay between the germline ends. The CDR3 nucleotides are TGCGCCAGCAGCCAAGATGTGACTCGGGATGGCAATCAGCCCCAGCATTTT. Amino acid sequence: CASSQDVTRDGNQPQHF.

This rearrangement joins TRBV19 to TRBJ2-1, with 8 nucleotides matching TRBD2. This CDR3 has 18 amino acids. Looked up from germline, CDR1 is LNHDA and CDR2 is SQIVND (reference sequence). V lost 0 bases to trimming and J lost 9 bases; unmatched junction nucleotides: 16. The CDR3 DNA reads TGTGCCAGTAGTATAGATCGTAAATCGGGGGGCCTAGCGGGTGAGCAGTTCTTC. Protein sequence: CASSIDRKSGGLAGEQFF.

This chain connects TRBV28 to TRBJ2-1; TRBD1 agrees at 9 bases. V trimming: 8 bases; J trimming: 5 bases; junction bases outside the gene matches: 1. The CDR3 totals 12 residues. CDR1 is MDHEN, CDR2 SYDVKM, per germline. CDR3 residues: CASGTGHNEQFF. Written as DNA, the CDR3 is TGTGCCAGCGGGACAGGGCACAATGAGCAGTTCTTC.

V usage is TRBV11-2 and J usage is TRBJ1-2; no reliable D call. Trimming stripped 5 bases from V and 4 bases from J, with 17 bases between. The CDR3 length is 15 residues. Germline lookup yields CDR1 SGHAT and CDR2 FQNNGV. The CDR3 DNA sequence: TGTGCCAGCAGCCCCATCACTAAAAACCTCTATGGCTACACCTTC. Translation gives CASSPITKNLYGYTF.

CDR3 amino acids: CASSLTGDSSYGYTF. The CDR3 DNA reads TGCGCCAGCAGCTTGACAGGGGACTCAAGCTATGGCTACACCTTC. The chain has TRBV5-1 and TRBJ1-2, with 7 bases matching TRBD1. The V and J ends lost 1 base and 4 bases, in that order; junction bases with no gene match: 7. The CDR3 length is 15 residues. Germline lookup yields CDR1 SGHRS and CDR2 YFSETQ.

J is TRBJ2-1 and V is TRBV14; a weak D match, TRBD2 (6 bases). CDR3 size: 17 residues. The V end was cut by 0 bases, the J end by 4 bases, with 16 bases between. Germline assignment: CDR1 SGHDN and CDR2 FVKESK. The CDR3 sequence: CASSQDWGVAAYNEQFF. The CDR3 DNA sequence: TGTGCCAGCAGCCAAGATTGGGGGGTAGCGGCTTACAATGAGCAGTTCTTC.

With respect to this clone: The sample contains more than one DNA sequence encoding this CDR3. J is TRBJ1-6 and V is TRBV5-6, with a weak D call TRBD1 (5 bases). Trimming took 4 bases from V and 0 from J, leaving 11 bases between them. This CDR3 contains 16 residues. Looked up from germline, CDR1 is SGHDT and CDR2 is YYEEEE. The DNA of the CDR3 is TGTGCCAGCAGCCCAGGGTTATTCTCCTATAATTCACCCCTCCACTTT. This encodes CASSPGLFSYNSPLHF.

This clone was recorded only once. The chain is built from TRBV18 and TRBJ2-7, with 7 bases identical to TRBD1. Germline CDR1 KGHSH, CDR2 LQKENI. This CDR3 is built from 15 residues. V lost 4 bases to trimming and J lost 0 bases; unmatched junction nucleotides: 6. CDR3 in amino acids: CASSLGDSNSYEQYF. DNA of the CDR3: TGTGCCAGCTCACTTGGGGACAGCAACTCCTACGAGCAGTACTTC.

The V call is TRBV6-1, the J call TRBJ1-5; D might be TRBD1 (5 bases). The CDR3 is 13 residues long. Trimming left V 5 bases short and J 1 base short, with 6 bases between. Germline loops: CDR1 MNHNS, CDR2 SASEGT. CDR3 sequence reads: CASSQGSNQPQHF. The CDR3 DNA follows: TGTGCCAGCAGTCAGGGAAGCAATCAGCCCCAGCATTTT.

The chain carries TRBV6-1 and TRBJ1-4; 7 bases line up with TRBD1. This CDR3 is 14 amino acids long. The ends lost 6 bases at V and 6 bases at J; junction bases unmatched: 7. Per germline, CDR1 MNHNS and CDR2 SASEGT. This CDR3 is CASRRDRVDEKLFF. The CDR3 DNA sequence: TGTGCCAGCAGAAGAGACAGGGTAGATGAAAAACTGTTTTTT.

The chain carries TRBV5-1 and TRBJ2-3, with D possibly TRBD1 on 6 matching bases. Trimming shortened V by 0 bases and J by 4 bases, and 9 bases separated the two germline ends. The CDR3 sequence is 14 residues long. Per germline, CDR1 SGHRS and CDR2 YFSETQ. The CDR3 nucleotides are TGCGCCAGCAGCTTGGCCGGGACATCAGATACGCAGTATTTT. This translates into CASSLAGTSDTQYF.

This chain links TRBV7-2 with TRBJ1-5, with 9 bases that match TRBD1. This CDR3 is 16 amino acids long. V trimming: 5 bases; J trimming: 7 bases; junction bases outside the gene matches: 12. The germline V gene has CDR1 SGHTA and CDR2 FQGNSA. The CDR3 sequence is CASSGKNRGLRQPQHF. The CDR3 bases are TGTGCCAGCAGCGGGAAAAACAGGGGGCTTCGACAGCCCCAGCATTTT.

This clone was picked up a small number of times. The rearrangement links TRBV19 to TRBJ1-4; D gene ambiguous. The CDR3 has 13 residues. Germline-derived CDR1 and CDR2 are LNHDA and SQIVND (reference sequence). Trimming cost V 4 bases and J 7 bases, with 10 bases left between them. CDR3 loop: CASSTAVGEKLFF. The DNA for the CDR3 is TGTGCCAGTAGTACGGCGGTTGGTGAAAAACTGTTTTTT.

The CDR3 loop reads CASTKDRPQETQYF. The CDR3, as DNA: TGTGCCAGCACTAAGGACAGACCACAAGAGACCCAGTACTTC. The chain joins TRBV6-1 to TRBJ2-5; tentative D call: TRBD1 (6 bases). Trimming removed 7 bases from V and 2 bases from J, with 14 bases in between. The CDR3 is made up of 14 amino acids. CDR1 and CDR2 from the germline V gene are MNHNS and SASEGT.

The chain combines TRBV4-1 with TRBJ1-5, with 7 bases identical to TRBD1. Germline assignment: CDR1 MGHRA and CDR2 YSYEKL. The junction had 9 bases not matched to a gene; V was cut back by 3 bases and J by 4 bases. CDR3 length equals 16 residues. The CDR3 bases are TGCGCCAGCAGCCAGGCTGGGACAGTAGGTAATCAGCCCCAGCATTTT. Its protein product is CASSQAGTVGNQPQHF.

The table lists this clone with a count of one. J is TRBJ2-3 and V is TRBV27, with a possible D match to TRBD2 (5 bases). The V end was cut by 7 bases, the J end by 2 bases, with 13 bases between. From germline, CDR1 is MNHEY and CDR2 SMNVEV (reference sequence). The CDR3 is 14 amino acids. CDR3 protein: CASTRSGFTDTQYF. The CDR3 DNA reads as TGTGCCAGCACACGTTCGGGATTCACAGATACGCAGTATTTT.

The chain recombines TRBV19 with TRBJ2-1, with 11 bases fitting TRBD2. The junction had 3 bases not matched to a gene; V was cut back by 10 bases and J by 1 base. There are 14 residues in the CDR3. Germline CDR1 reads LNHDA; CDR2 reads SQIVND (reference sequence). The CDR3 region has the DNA TGTGCCACCACTAGCGGGAGTTCCTACAATGAGCAGTTCTTC. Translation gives CATTSGSSYNEQFF.

The CDR3 is CASSEGGLNYGYTF. CDR3 sequence (DNA): TGTGCCAGCAGTGAAGGGGGACTAAACTATGGCTACACCTTC. The chain has TRBV6-1 and TRBJ1-2; D might be TRBD1 (5 bases). CDR1 is MNHNS and CDR2 is SASEGT in the germline V gene. The CDR3 extends over 14 amino acids. The V gene lost 1 base and the J gene lost 2 bases, with 8 bases spanning the gap.

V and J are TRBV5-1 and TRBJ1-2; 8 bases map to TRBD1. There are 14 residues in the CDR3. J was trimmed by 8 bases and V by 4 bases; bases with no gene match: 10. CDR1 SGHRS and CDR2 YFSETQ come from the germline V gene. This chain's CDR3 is CASSPDRELGGYTF. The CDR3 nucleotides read TGCGCCAGCAGCCCGGACAGGGAGTTGGGAGGCTACACCTTC.

DNA for the CDR3: TGTGCCAGCAGCGTAGGCGGCGCTTACAATGAGCAGTTCTTC. This sequence encodes CASSVGGAYNEQFF. This chain links TRBV9 with TRBJ2-1; no clear D gene. V was shortened by 0 bases and J by 4 bases, with 8 bases between the two germline ends. The germline V gene encodes CDR1 SGDLS and CDR2 YYNGEE. The CDR3 contains 14 residues.

The CDR3 bases are TGTGCCAGTAAGGGCCCGGGATTCTATAGCAATCAGCCCCAGCATTTT. Its protein product is CASKGPGFYSNQPQHF. V is TRBV19 and J is TRBJ1-5; D remains ambiguous. Trimming took off 7 bases at V and 0 bases at J, with 16 bases between the two ends. The CDR3 is 16 residues long. Germline CDR1 and CDR2: LNHDA and SQIVND (reference sequence).

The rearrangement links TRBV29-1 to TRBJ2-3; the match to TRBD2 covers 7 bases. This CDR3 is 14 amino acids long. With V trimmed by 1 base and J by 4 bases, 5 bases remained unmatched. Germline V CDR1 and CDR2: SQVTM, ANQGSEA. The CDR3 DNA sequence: TGCAGCGTTGAAGGCGGGAGAAGGGCAGATACGCAGTATTTT. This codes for CSVEGGRRADTQYF.